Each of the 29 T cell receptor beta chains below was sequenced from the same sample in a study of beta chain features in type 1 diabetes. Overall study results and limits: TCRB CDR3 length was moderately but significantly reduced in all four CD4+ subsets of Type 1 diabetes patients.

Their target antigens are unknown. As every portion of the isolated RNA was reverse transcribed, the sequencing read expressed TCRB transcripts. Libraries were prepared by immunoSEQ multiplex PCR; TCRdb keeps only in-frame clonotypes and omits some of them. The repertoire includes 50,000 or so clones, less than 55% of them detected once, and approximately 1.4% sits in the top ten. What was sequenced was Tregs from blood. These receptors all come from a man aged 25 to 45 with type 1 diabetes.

The CDR3, as DNA: TGCGCCAGCAGCTTGGGGCCTTCCTCCTTCTACGAGCAGTACTTC. It codes for CASSLGPSSFYEQYF. This chain joins TRBV5-1 and TRBJ2-7; D uncertain. CDR1 and CDR2 from the germline V gene are SGHRS and YFSETQ. This CDR3 has 15 residues. The ends were cut back, 0 bases at V and 3 bases at J, with 13 bases in the middle.

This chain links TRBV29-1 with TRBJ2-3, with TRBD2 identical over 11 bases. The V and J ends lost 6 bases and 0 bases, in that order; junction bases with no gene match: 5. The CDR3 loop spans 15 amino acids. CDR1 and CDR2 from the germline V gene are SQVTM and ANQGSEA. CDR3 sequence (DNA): TGCAGCGTGGGTAGCGGGAGGGGCAGCACAGATACGCAGTATTTT. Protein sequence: CSVGSGRGSTDTQYF.

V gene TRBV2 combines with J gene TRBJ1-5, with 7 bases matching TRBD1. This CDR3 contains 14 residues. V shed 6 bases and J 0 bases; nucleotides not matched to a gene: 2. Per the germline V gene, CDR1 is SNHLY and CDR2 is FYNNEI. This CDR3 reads CASRGQYSNQPQHF. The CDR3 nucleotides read TGTGCCAGCAGGGGACAGTATAGCAATCAGCCCCAGCATTTT.

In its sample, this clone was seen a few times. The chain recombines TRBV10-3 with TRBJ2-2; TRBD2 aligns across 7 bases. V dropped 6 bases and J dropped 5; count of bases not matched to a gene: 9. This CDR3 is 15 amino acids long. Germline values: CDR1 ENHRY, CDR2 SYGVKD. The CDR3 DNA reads TGTGCCATCAGACCGGGGGGAGCCGGGACCGGGGAGCTGTTTTTT. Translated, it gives CAIRPGGAGTGELFF.

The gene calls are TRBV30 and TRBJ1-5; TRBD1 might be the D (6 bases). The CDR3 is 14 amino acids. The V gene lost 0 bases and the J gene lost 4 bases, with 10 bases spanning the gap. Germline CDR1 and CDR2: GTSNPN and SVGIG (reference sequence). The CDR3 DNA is TGTGCCTGGAGTGTGGGGGCGAGGAATCAGCCCCAGCATTTT. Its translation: CAWSVGARNQPQHF.

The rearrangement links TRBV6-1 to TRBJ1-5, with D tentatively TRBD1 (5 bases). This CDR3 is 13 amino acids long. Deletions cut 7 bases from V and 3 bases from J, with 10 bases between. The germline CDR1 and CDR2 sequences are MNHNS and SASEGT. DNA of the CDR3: TGTGCCAGCATGGGGCTCCCCAATCAGCCCCAGCATTTT. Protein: CASMGLPNQPQHF.

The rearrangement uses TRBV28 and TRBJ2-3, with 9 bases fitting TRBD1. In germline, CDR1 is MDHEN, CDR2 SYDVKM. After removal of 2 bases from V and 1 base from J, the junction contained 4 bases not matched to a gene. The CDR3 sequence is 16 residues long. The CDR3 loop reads CASSLRTGGGTDTQYF. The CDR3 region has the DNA TGTGCCAGCAGTTTACGAACAGGGGGCGGCACAGATACGCAGTATTTT.

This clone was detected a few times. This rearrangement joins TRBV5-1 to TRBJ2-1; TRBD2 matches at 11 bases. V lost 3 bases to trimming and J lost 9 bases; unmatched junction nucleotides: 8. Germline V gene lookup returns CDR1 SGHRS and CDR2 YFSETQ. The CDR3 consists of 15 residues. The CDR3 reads CASSSLTSGMVEQFF. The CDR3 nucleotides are TGCGCCAGCAGCTCCCTGACTAGCGGGATGGTTGAGCAGTTCTTC.

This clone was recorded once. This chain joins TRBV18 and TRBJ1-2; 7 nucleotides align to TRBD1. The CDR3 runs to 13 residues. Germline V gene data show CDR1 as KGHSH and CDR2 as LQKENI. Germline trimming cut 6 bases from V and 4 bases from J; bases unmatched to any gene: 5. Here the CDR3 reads CASSSRQGYGYTF. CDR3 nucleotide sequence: TGTGCCAGCTCGAGTCGACAGGGCTATGGCTACACCTTC.

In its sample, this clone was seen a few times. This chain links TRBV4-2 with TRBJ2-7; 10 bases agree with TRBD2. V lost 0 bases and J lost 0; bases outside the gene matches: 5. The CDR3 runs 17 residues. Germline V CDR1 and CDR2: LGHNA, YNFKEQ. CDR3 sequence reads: CASSQDPTSGASYEQYF. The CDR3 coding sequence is TGTGCCAGCAGCCAAGATCCTACTAGCGGGGCCTCCTACGAGCAGTACTTC.

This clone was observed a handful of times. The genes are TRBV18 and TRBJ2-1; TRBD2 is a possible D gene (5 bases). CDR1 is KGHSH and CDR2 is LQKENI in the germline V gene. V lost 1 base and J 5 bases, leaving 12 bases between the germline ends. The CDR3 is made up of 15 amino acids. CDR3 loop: CASSPLYTGNNEQFF. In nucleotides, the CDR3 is TGTGCCAGCTCACCACTCTATACGGGAAACAATGAGCAGTTCTTC.

The CDR3 nucleotides are TGTGCCAGCGGGGCGTCCTACGAGCAGTACTTC. Protein sequence: CASGASYEQYF. The V and J genes are TRBV28 and TRBJ2-5, with D perhaps matching TRBD1 (5 bases). The DNA end favors TRBJ2-7, so the J call may be wrong. Germline CDR1 is MDHEN and CDR2 is SYDVKM. The CDR3 is 11 amino acids.

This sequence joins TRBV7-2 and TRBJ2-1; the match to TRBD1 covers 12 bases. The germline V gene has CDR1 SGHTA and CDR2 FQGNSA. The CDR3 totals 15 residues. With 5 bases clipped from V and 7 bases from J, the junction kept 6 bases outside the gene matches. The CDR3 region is CASSPGTGGINEQFF. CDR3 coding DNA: TGTGCCAGCAGCCCGGGGACAGGGGGCATAAATGAGCAGTTCTTC.

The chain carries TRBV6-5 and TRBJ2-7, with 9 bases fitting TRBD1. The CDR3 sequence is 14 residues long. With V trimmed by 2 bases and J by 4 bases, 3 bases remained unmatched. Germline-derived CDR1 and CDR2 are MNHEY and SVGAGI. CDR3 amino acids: CASSYGTGQYEQYF. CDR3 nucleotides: TGTGCCAGCAGTTACGGGACAGGGCAATACGAGCAGTACTTC.

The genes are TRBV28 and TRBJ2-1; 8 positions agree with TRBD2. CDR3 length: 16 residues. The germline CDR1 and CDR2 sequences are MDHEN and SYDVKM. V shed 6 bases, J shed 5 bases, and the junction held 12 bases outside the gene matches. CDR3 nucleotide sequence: TGTGCCAGCAGCTCCGGGGTAGCGGGGACCAACAATGAGCAGTTCTTC. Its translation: CASSSGVAGTNNEQFF.

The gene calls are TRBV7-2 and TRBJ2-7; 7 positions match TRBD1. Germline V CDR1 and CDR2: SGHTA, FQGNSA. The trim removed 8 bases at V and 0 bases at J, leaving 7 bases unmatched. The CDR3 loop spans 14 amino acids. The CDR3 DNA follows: TGTGCCAGCTGTAGAGACAGGGACTCCTACGAGCAGTACTTC. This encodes CASCRDRDSYEQYF.

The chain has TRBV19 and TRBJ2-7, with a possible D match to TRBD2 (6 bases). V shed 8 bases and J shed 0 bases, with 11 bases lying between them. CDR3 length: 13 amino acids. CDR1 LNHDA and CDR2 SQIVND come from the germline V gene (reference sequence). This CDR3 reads CASCGGNSYEQYF. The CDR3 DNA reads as TGTGCCAGTTGCGGAGGGAACTCCTACGAGCAGTACTTC.

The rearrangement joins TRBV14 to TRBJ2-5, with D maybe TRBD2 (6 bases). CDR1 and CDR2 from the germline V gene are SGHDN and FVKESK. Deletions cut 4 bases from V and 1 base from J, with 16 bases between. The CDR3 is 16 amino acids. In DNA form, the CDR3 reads TGTGCCAGCAGCCTCCCGGGAGCAGCGTTCCAAGAGACCCAGTACTTC. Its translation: CASSLPGAAFQETQYF.

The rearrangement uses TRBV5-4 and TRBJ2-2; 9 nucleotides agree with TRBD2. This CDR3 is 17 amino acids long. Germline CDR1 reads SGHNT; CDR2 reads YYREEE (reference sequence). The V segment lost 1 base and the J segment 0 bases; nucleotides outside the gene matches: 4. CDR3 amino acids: CASSLRASGTNTGELFF. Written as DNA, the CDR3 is TGTGCCAGCAGCTTGCGGGCTAGCGGGACGAACACCGGGGAGCTGTTTTTT.

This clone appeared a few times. In nucleotides, the CDR3 is TGTGCCAGCAGCCCGGAGACTAGCGGGAGAACCCACGAGCAGTACTTC. This codes for CASSPETSGRTHEQYF. This chain joins TRBV4-2 and TRBJ2-7; 12 bases line up with TRBD2. V shed 4 bases and J 5 bases; nucleotides not matched to a gene: 9. The CDR3 has 16 residues. The germline V gene encodes CDR1 LGHNA and CDR2 YNFKEQ.

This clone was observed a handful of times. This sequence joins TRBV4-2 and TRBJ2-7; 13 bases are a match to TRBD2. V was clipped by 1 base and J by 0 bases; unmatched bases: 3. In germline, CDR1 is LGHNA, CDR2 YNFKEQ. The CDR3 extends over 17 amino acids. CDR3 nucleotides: TGTGCCAGCAGCCAAGCACTAGCGGGAGGGCCCTCCTACGAGCAGTACTTC. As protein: CASSQALAGGPSYEQYF.

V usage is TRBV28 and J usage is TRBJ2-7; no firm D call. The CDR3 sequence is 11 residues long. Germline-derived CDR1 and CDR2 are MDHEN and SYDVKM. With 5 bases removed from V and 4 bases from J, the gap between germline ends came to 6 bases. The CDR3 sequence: CASSRYYEQYF. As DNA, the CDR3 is TGTGCCAGCAGTCGTTATTACGAGCAGTACTTC.

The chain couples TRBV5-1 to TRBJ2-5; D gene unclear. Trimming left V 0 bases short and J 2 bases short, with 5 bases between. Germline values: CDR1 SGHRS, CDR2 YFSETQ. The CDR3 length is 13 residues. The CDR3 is CASSLGLQETQYF. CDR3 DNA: TGCGCCAGCAGCTTGGGGCTTCAAGAGACCCAGTACTTC.

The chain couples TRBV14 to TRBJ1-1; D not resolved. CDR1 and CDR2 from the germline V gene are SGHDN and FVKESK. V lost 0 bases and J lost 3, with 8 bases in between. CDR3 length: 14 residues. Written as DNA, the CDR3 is TGTGCCAGCAGCCAAGAACTAGGAGACACTGAAGCTTTCTTT. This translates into CASSQELGDTEAFF.

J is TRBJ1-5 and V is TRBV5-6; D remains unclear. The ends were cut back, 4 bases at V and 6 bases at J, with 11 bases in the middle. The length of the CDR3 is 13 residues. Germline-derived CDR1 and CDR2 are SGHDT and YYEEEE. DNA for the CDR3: TGTGCCAGCAGCCCCCCTGAGGGTCAGCCCCAGCATTTT. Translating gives CASSPPEGQPQHF. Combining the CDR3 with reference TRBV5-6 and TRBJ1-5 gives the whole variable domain DAGVTQSPTHLIKTRGQQVTLRCSPKSGHDTVSWYQQALGQGPQFIFQYYEEEERQRGNFPDRFSGHQFPNYSSELNVNALLLGDSALYLCASSPPEGQPQHFGDGTRLSIL.

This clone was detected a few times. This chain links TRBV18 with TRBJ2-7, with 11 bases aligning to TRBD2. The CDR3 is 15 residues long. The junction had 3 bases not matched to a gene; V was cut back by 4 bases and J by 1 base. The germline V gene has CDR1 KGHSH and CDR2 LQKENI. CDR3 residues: CASSRGTSGSYEQYF. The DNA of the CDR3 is TGTGCCAGCTCACGCGGGACTAGCGGATCCTACGAGCAGTACTTC.

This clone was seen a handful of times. CDR3 sequence reads: CASSFGGTYTEAFF. CDR3 bases: TGTGCCAGCAGCTTCGGCGGGACGTACACTGAAGCTTTCTTT. The chain recombines TRBV7-2 with TRBJ1-1; a weak D match, TRBD1 (5 bases). Germline values: CDR1 SGHTA, CDR2 FQGNSA. V lost 3 bases to trimming and J lost 3 bases, with 11 bases between them. CDR3 length: 14 residues.

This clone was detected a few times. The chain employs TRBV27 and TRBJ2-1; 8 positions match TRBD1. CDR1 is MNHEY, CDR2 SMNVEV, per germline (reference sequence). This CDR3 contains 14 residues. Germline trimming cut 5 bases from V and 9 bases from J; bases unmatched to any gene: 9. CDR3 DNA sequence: TGTGCCAGCAGTCTGGACAGGGATCGGATTGAGCAGTTCTTC. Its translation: CASSLDRDRIEQFF.

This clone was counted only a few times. The CDR3, as DNA: TGTGCCAGCAGCACCGACAGGGGATTCACAGATACGCAGTATTTT. Its protein is CASSTDRGFTDTQYF. The chain recombines TRBV9 with TRBJ2-3; 8 bases fit TRBD1. Germline CDR1 reads SGDLS; CDR2 reads YYNGEE. The CDR3 contains 15 residues. The V segment lost 4 bases and the J segment 2 bases; nucleotides outside the gene matches: 6.